These 27 T cell receptor beta chains were all obtained from the same sample, sequenced in a study of cytomegalovirus exposure and HLA in healthy donors. Vbeta (60) and Jbeta (13) primers were used in the PCR. Some clones are missing from TCRdb's copy, which holds only in-frame ones; the method was immunoSEQ multiplex PCR. The table records approximately 140,000 clones, around 78% of them present only once. The sequenced sample was PBMCs. The source is a woman aged 35 to 49 in good health and CMV-seropositive.

The V and J genes are TRBV2 and TRBJ2-7, with D tentatively TRBD1 (6 bases). Between the trimmed V and J ends, which lost 6 bases and 5 bases, there was a span of 17 bases. The CDR3 is 14 amino acids. In germline, CDR1 is SNHLY, CDR2 FYNNEI. The CDR3 loop is CASSRDTWADEQYF. The CDR3 region has the DNA TGTGCCAGCAGCCGGGACACTTGGGCGGACGAGCAGTACTTC.

J is TRBJ2-3 and V is TRBV7-8, with a possible D match to TRBD2 (6 bases). V lost 5 bases to trimming and J lost 3 bases, with 18 bases between them. The CDR3 is made up of 16 amino acids. Per germline, CDR1 SGHVS and CDR2 FQNEAQ. The CDR3 spells CASSPRPTGRTDTQYF. CDR3 DNA sequence: TGTGCCAGCAGCCCGCGGCCTACCGGGAGAACAGATACGCAGTATTTT. Based on the CDR3 plus reference TRBV7-8 and TRBJ2-3, the full variable domain is GAGVSQSPRYKVAKRGQDVALRCDPISGHVSLFWYQQALGQGPEFLTYFQNEAQLDKSGLPSDRFFAERPEGSVSTLKIQRTQQEDSAVYLCASSPRPTGRTDTQYFGPGTRLTVL.

This clone showed up just once. The genes are TRBV7-2 and TRBJ2-1, with no clear D. Germline V gene data show CDR1 as SGHTA and CDR2 as FQGNSA. Trimming shortened V by 1 base and J by 6 bases, and 13 bases separated the two germline ends. This CDR3 has 15 amino acids. CDR3 coding DNA: TGTGCCAGCAGCTTAGTAGCCGTCTCCATCAATGAGCAGTTCTTC. As protein: CASSLVAVSINEQFF.

The genes are TRBV18 and TRBJ2-7; 7 nucleotides line up with TRBD1. Germline V gene lookup returns CDR1 KGHSH and CDR2 LQKENI. The CDR3 contains 16 residues. V was pared by 1 base and J by 1 base, with 7 bases of the junction left unmatched. The CDR3 spells CASSPRVGQASYEQYF. The CDR3 DNA reads TGTGCCAGCTCACCACGAGTCGGACAGGCTTCCTACGAGCAGTACTTC.

With regard to this clone: At one end the junction does not follow the germline gene, possibly because of a read error. CDR3 DNA sequence: TGTGTCAGCACCCCGTTGGGTGTCTCGGGGGGAGAGCAGTACTTC. Amino acid sequence: CVSTPLGVSGGEQYF. The chain has TRBV2 and TRBJ2-7, with 7 bases lining up with TRBD2. Germline V CDR1 and CDR2: SNHLY, FYNNEI. This CDR3 has 15 residues.

The V gene is TRBV29-1, the J gene TRBJ1-1; 9 bases align to TRBD1. V shed 7 bases, J shed 10 bases, and the junction held 13 bases outside the gene matches. The CDR3 has 13 residues. Germline V lookup: CDR1 SQVTM, CDR2 ANQGSEA. CDR3 coding DNA: TGCAGCGGGGAAAGGACAGGGGAAGGTAGAGCTTTCTTT. Amino acid sequence: CSGERTGEGRAFF.

The chain couples TRBV9 to TRBJ2-7; a possible D gene is TRBD2 (6 bases). This CDR3 region has 15 residues. V lost 3 bases, J lost 3 bases, and 16 bases lay in between. Germline V CDR1 and CDR2: SGDLS, YYNGEE. As DNA, the CDR3 is TGTGCCAGCAGCGCTATCAACACTAGCATCTACGAGCAGTACTTC. As protein: CASSAINTSIYEQYF.

The rearrangement uses TRBV10-3 and TRBJ2-7; 7 nucleotides match TRBD1. The CDR3 loop spans 13 amino acids. V dropped 4 bases and J dropped 1; count of bases not matched to a gene: 1. The germline gives CDR1 ENHRY, CDR2 SYGVKD. The CDR3 DNA is TGTGCCATCAGTGGACAGGGTTCCTACGAGCAGTACTTC. It encodes CAISGQGSYEQYF.

This clone was counted between two and nine times. This chain uses TRBV2 with TRBJ2-3, with D unresolved. V was pared by 4 bases and J by 6 bases, with 8 bases between. This CDR3 contains 12 residues. CDR1 and CDR2 from the germline V gene are SNHLY and FYNNEI. CDR3 sequence: CASSGSVDTQYF. As DNA, the CDR3 is TGTGCCAGCAGTGGGAGTGTGGATACGCAGTATTTT.

The genes are TRBV21-1 and TRBJ1-5; no check of the table's D call, TRBD1, against the DNA was made. TRBV21-1 is a known pseudogene. The CDR3 has 16 residues. The CDR3 protein is CASSMGPREKNQPQHF. DNA for the CDR3: TGTGCCAGCAGCATGGGTCCCAGGGAAAAAAATCAGCCCCAGCATTTT.

This clone was counted only a few times. This chain connects TRBV2 to TRBJ2-7, with 11 bases identical to TRBD1. V lost 6 bases to trimming and J lost 4 bases; unmatched junction nucleotides: 8. The CDR3 totals 15 residues. CDR1 and CDR2 from the germline V gene are SNHLY and FYNNEI. CDR3 loop: CASRDRGRLDYEQYF. The CDR3 nucleotides are TGTGCCAGCAGGGACAGGGGGCGTTTAGATTACGAGCAGTACTTC.

The V call is TRBV7-6, the J call TRBJ2-1; 12 nucleotides match TRBD2. The CDR3 runs to 15 residues. CDR1 SGHVS and CDR2 FNYEAQ come from the germline V gene. Trimming cost V 5 bases and J 6 bases; bases outside gene matches: 5. This chain's CDR3 is CASSPRTSGVNEQFF. CDR3 DNA: TGTGCCAGCAGCCCTAGGACTAGCGGGGTCAATGAGCAGTTCTTC.

The chain employs TRBV7-9 and TRBJ2-1, with TRBD2 matching over 15 bases. The junction had 2 bases not matched to a gene; V was cut back by 2 bases and J by 0 bases. The CDR3 runs 18 residues. Germline V gives CDR1 SEHNR, CDR2 FQNEAQ (reference sequence). The DNA for the CDR3 is TGTGCCAGCAGCTTAAGGACTAGCGGGAGGGGCTCCTACAATGAGCAGTTCTTC. Its protein is CASSLRTSGRGSYNEQFF.

This chain uses TRBV5-4 with TRBJ2-3; the match to TRBD2 covers 8 bases. The CDR3 loop spans 16 amino acids. V was pared by 7 bases and J by 0 bases, with 10 bases of the junction left unmatched. Germline values: CDR1 SGHNT, CDR2 YYREEE (reference sequence). CDR3 in amino acids: CASPGSGVTSTDTQYF. The CDR3 coding sequence is TGTGCCAGCCCGGGTAGCGGGGTGACTAGCACAGATACGCAGTATTTT.

This chain joins TRBV7-6 and TRBJ1-1, with TRBD1 identical over 11 bases. The CDR3 consists of 16 residues. The junction had 10 bases not matched to a gene; V was cut back by 6 bases and J by 4 bases. CDR1 and CDR2 from the germline V gene are SGHVS and FNYEAQ. The CDR3 sequence: CASSYGQGATPTEAFF. In nucleotides, the CDR3 is TGTGCCAGCAGTTACGGACAGGGGGCTACTCCCACTGAAGCTTTCTTT. The full variable domain, completed using reference TRBV7-6 and TRBJ1-1, is GAGVSQSPRYKVTKRGQDVALRCDPISGHVSLYWYRQALGQGPEFLTYFNYEAQQDKSGLPNDRFSAERPEGSISTLTIQRTEQRDSAMYRCASSYGQGATPTEAFFGQGTRLTVV.

The CDR3 sequence is CASSAKQNTEAFF. Written as DNA, the CDR3 is TGTGCCAGCAGTGCCAAACAGAACACTGAAGCTTTCTTT. The chain is built from TRBV27 and TRBJ1-1; no firm D call. The length of the CDR3 is 13 residues. Germline lookup yields CDR1 MNHEY and CDR2 SMNVEV (reference sequence). With 5 bases removed from V and 1 base from J, the gap between germline ends came to 8 bases.

The chain employs TRBV7-9 and TRBJ2-2; D possibly corresponds to TRBD2 (5 bases). V lost 4 bases and J lost 0, with 12 bases in between. Germline V gene data show CDR1 as SEHNR and CDR2 as FQNEAQ (reference sequence). The CDR3 spans 16 residues. As DNA, the CDR3 is TGTGCCAGCAGCTCCCCGTGGGAGACGAACACCGGGGAGCTGTTTTTT. Encoded protein: CASSSPWETNTGELFF.

Details on this clone: A read error may produce the germline difference seen at one junction end. The chain combines TRBV7-9 with TRBJ1-2; D uncertain. The CDR3 is 12 amino acids. Germline V lookup: CDR1 SEHNR, CDR2 FQNEAQ (reference sequence). CDR3 in amino acids: CSSSPRDLPPVF. The CDR3 DNA reads TGTTCCAGCAGCCCGAGGGATCTGCCCCCCGTCTTC.

This clone was seen a single time. The genes are TRBV5-8 and TRBJ2-3; 9 bases are a match to TRBD1. Germline CDR1 and CDR2: SGHTS and YDEGEE. The trim removed 1 base at V and 6 bases at J, leaving 6 bases unmatched. The CDR3 sequence is 15 residues long. CDR3 nucleotide sequence: TGTGCCAGCAGCTTGCCGGACAGGGGTGCCGATACGCAGTATTTT. Translation gives CASSLPDRGADTQYF.

The chain couples TRBV19 to TRBJ1-1, with D perhaps TRBD1 (5 bases). The CDR3 is 11 residues long. The germline gives CDR1 LNHDA, CDR2 SQIVND (reference sequence). Trimming stripped 6 bases from V and 5 bases from J, with 7 bases between. CDR3 in amino acids: CASSRGTEAFF. CDR3 DNA sequence: TGTGCCAGTAGCCGGGGGACTGAAGCTTTCTTT. Combining the CDR3 with reference TRBV19 and TRBJ1-1 gives the whole variable domain DGGITQSPKYLFRKEGQNVTLSCEQNLNHDAMYWYRQDPGQGLRLIYYSQIVNDFQKGDIAEGYSVSREKKESFPLTVTSAQKNPTAFYLCASSRGTEAFFGQGTRLTVV.

This sequence joins TRBV27 and TRBJ2-3, with a tentative D call TRBD1 (6 bases). The germline V gene encodes CDR1 MNHEY and CDR2 SMNVEV (reference sequence). Trimming shortened V by 2 bases and J by 6 bases, and 12 bases separated the two germline ends. The CDR3 extends over 14 amino acids. The CDR3 sequence: CASSLGGFLDTQYF. DNA for the CDR3: TGTGCCAGCAGTTTAGGGGGCTTCCTGGATACGCAGTATTTT.

The chain joins TRBV7-9 to TRBJ1-6; 10 bases align to TRBD1. The CDR3 runs to 15 residues. Trimming removed 5 bases from V and 6 bases from J; junction bases left unmatched: 4. The germline V gene encodes CDR1 SEHNR and CDR2 FQNEAQ (reference sequence). The CDR3: CASSVGTGVNSPLHF. The CDR3 DNA is TGTGCCAGCAGCGTAGGGACAGGGGTTAATTCACCCCTCCACTTT.

V and J are TRBV28 and TRBJ2-1; D possibly corresponds to TRBD2 (6 bases). CDR3 length: 15 amino acids. V shed 6 bases and J shed 9 bases, with 21 bases lying between them. Germline V CDR1 and CDR2: MDHEN, SYDVKM. The CDR3: CASSLGGAAQSEQFF. The CDR3 DNA reads as TGTGCCAGCAGCCTAGGAGGGGCAGCTCAAAGTGAGCAGTTCTTC.

The rearrangement uses TRBV7-9 and TRBJ2-2, with D tentatively TRBD2 (5 bases). The V gene lost 2 bases and the J gene lost 5 bases, with 9 bases spanning the gap. This CDR3 region has 14 residues. Germline V gene lookup returns CDR1 SEHNR and CDR2 FQNEAQ (reference sequence). The CDR3 spells CASSLFSGTGELFF. DNA of the CDR3: TGTGCCAGCAGCTTATTCTCGGGGACCGGGGAGCTGTTTTTT.

This chain joins TRBV11-3 and TRBJ2-3; D is possibly TRBD2 (5 bases). CDR1 and CDR2 from the germline V gene are SGHNT and YENEEA. The CDR3 is made up of 15 amino acids. The V end was cut by 5 bases, the J end by 5 bases, with 17 bases between. The CDR3 region has the DNA TGTGCCAGCAGCCCCGACGGTAGCGCCTTAGATACGCAGTATTTT. This sequence encodes CASSPDGSALDTQYF.

The chain has TRBV2 and TRBJ2-2, with 7 bases lining up with TRBD2. The germline V gene has CDR1 SNHLY and CDR2 FYNNEI. The CDR3 is made up of 16 amino acids. The ends lost 10 bases at V and 1 base at J; junction bases unmatched: 12. The CDR3 coding sequence is TGTGCCAACCTTACCCCCCAGCGGGAGAACACCGGGGAGCTGTTTTTT. Its protein product is CANLTPQRENTGELFF.

V is TRBV30 and J is TRBJ1-1; no reliable D call. Germline V lookup: CDR1 GTSNPN, CDR2 SVGIG (reference sequence). Trimming removed 4 bases from V and 7 bases from J, with 10 bases in between. The CDR3 contains 11 residues. CDR3 region: CAWNGASEAFF. The CDR3, as DNA: TGTGCCTGGAATGGAGCCAGTGAAGCTTTCTTT. The variable domain in full, completed from reference TRBV30 and TRBJ1-1, reads SQTIHQWPATLVQPVGSPLSLECTVEGTSNPNLYWYRQAAGRGLQLLFYSVGIGQISSEVPQNLSASRPQDRQFILSSKKLLLSDSGFYLCAWNGASEAFFGQGTRLTVV.